The entry below gives a single TCR beta chain sequence along with its context. The method was immunoSEQ multiplex PCR; TCRdb's version includes in-frame clones alone and lacks a portion of them. The sample shows about 73,000 clones, about 92% of them seen only once. This specimen belongs to a study of technical replicates of blood from a handful of donors. This sequence was found in a human donor in good health. The sequencing sample was made of T cells isolated from PBMCs.

The CDR3 region has the DNA TGCGCCAGCAGTATAAGCGGCTCAGATACGCAGTATTTT. Amino acids: CASSISGSDTQYF. The V call is TRBV5-1, the J call TRBJ2-3, with D possibly TRBD2 on 5 matching bases. V lost 5 bases, J lost 4 bases, and 11 bases lay in between. The germline CDR1 and CDR2 sequences are SGHRS and YFSETQ. The CDR3 covers 13 residues.